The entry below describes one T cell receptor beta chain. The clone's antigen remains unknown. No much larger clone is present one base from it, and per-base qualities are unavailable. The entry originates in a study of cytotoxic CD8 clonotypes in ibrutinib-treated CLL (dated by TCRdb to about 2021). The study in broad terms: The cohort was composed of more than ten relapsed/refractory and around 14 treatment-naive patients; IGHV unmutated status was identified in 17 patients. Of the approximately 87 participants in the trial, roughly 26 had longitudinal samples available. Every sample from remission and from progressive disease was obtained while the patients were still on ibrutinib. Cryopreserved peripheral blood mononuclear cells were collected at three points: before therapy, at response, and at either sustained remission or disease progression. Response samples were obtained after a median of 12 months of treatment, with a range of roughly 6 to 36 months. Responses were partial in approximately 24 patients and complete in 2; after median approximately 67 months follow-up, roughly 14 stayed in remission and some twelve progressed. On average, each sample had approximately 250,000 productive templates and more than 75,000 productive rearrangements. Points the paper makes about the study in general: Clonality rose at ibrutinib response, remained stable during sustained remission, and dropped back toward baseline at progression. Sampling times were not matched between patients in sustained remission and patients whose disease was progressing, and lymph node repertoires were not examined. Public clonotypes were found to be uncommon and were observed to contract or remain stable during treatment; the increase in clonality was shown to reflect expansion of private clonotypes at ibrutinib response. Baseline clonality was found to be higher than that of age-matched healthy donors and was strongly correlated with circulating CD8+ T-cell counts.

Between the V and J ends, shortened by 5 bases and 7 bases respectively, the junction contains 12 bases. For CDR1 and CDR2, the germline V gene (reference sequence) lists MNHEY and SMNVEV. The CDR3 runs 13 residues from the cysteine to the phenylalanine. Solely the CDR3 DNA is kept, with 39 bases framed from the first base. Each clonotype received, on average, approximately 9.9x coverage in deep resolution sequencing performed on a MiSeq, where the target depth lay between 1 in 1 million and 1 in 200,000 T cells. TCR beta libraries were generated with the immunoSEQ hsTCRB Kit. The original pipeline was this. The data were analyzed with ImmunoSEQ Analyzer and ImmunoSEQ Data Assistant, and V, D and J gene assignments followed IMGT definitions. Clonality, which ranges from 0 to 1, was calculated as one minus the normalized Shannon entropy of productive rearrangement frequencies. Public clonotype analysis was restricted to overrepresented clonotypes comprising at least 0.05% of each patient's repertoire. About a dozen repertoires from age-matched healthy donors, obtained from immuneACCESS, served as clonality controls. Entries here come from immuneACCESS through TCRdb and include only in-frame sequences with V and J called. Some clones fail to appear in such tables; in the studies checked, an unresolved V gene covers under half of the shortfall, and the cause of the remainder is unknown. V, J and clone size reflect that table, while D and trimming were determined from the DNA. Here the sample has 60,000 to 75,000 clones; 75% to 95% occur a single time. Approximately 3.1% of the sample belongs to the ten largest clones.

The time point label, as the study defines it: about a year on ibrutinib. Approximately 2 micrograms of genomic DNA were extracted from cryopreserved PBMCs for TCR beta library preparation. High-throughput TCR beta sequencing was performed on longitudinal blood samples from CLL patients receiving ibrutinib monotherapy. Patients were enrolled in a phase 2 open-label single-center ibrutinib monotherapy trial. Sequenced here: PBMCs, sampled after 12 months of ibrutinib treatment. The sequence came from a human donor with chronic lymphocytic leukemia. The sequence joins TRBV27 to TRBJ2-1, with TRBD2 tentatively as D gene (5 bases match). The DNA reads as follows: TGTGCCAGCAGTCACGGACCGGGGAATGAGCAGTTCTTC. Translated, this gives CASSHGPGNEQFF.